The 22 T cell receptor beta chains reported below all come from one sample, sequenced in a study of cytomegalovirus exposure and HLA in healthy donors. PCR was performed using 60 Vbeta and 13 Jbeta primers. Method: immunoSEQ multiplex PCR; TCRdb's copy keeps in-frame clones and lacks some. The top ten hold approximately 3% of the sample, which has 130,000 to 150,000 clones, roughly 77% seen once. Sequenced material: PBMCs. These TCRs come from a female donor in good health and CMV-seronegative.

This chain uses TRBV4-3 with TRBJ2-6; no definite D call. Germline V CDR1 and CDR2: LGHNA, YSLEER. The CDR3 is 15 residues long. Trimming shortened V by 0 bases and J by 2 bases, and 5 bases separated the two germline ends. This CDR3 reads CASSQEGAGANVLTF. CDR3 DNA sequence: TGCGCCAGCAGCCAAGAAGGAGCTGGGGCCAACGTCCTGACTTTC.

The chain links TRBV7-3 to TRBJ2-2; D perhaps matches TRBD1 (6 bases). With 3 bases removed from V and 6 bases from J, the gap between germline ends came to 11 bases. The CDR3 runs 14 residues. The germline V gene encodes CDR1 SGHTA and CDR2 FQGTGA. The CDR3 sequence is CASSLTGRAGELFF. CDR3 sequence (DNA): TGTGCCAGCAGCTTGACAGGCCGGGCCGGGGAGCTGTTTTTT.

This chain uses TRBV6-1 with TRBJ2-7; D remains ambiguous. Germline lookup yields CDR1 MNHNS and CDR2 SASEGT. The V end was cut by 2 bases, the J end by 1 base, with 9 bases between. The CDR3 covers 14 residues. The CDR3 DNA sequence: TGTGCCAGCAGTGAACAAAGCATTTCCTACGAGCAGTACTTC. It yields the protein CASSEQSISYEQYF.

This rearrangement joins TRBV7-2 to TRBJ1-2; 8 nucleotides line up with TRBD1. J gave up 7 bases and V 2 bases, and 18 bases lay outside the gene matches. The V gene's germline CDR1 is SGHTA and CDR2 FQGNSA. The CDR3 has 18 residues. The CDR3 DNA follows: TGTGCCAGCAGCTTAATCGGGACAGGAGTTACCGTTAACGGTGGCTACACCTTC. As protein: CASSLIGTGVTVNGGYTF.

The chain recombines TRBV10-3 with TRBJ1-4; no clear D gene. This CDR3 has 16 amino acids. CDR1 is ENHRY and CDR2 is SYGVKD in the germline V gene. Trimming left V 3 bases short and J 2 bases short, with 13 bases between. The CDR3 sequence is CAISDPRPGTNEKLFF. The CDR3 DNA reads TGTGCCATCAGTGATCCCCGCCCGGGGACTAATGAAAAACTGTTTTTT.

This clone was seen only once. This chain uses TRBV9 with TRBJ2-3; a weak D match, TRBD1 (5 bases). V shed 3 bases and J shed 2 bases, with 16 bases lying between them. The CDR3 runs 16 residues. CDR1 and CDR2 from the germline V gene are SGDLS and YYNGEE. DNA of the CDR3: TGTGCCAGCAGCGCAGGGATTTCAGAGATCACAGATACGCAGTATTTT. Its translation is CASSAGISEITDTQYF.

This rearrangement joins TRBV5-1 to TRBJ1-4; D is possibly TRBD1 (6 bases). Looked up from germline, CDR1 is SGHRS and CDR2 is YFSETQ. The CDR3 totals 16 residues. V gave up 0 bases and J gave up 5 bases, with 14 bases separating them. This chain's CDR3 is CASSLDPGQGNEKLFF. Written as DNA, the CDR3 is TGCGCCAGCAGCTTGGATCCGGGGCAGGGGAATGAAAAACTGTTTTTT.

The CDR3 DNA reads TGTGCCAGCAGCCTGACAGGGGCCTACCACTATGGCTACACCTTC. As protein: CASSLTGAYHYGYTF. The chain is built from TRBV7-8 and TRBJ1-2, with 8 bases lining up with TRBD1. The CDR3 covers 15 residues. V trimming: 5 bases; J trimming: 3 bases; junction bases outside the gene matches: 8. Germline V CDR1 and CDR2: SGHVS, FQNEAQ.

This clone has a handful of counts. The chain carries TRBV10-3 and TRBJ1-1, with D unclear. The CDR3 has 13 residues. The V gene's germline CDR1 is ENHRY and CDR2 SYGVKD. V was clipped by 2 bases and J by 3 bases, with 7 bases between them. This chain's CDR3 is CAISETNYTEAFF. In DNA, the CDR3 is TGTGCCATCAGTGAGACCAACTACACTGAAGCTTTCTTT.

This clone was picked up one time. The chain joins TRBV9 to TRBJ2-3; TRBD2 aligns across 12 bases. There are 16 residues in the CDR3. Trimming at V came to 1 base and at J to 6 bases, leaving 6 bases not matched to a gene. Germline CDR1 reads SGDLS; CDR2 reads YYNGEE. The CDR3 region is CASSVPLAGGDDTQYF. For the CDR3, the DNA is TGTGCCAGCAGCGTACCCCTAGCGGGAGGGGACGATACGCAGTATTTT. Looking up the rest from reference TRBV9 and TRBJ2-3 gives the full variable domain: DSGVTQTPKHLITATGQRVTLRCSPRSGDLSVYWYQQSLDQGLQFLIQYYNGEERAKGNILERFSAQQFPDLHSELNLSSLELGDSALYFCASSVPLAGGDDTQYFGPGTRLTVL.

This CDR3 is CASSLAQGLAETQYF. DNA of the CDR3: TGTGCCAGCAGCTTAGCGCAGGGACTAGCGGAGACCCAGTACTTC. This sequence joins TRBV7-6 and TRBJ2-5; 10 bases align to TRBD2. Germline assignment: CDR1 SGHVS and CDR2 FNYEAQ. The CDR3 loop spans 15 amino acids. Unmatched junction bases numbered 3, after V lost 0 bases and J lost 5 bases.

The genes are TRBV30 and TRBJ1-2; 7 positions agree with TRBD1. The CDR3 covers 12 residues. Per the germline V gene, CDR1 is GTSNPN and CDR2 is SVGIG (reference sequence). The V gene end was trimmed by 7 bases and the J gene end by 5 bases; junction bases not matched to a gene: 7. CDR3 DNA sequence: TGTGCCTCGAACGCAGGGGGTTATGGCTACACCTTC. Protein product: CASNAGGYGYTF.

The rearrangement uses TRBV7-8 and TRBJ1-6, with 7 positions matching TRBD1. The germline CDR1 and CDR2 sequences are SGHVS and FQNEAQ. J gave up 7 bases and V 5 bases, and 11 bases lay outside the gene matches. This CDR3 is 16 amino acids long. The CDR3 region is CASSVTVWDSNSPLHF. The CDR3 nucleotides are TGTGCCAGCAGCGTCACAGTATGGGACAGCAATTCACCCCTCCACTTT.

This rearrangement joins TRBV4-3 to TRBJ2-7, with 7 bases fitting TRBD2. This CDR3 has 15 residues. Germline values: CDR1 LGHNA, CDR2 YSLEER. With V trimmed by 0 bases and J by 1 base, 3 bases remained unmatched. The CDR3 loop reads CASSQDWRGSYEQYF. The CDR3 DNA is TGCGCCAGCAGCCAAGACTGGCGGGGGTCCTACGAGCAGTACTTC.

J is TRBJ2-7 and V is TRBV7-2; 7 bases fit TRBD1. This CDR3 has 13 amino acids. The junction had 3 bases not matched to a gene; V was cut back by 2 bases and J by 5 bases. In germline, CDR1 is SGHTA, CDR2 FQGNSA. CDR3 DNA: TGTGCCAGCAGCTTAATACAGGGGAACGAGCAGTACTTC. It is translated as CASSLIQGNEQYF.

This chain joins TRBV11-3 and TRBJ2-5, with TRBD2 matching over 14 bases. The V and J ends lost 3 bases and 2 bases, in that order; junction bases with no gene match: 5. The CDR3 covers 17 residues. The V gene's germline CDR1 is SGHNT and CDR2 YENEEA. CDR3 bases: TGTGCCAGCAGCTTGCCGGGACTAGCGGGAGAGCAAGAGACCCAGTACTTC. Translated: CASSLPGLAGEQETQYF.

For the CDR3, the DNA is TGTGCCAGCAGCGTAGTAAGGGGGACAGGGGCCCTCACAGATACGCAGTATTTT. Amino acid sequence: CASSVVRGTGALTDTQYF. This sequence joins TRBV9 and TRBJ2-3; TRBD1 agrees at 10 bases. Germline lookup yields CDR1 SGDLS and CDR2 YYNGEE. The CDR3 is made up of 18 amino acids. The trim removed 0 bases at V and 2 bases at J, leaving 9 bases unmatched.

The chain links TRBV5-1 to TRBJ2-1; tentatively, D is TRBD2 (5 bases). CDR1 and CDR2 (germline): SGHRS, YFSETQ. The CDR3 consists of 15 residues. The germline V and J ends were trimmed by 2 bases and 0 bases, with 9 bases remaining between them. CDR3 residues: CASSFPGVSYNEQFF. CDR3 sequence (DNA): TGCGCCAGCAGCTTTCCCGGGGTCTCCTACAATGAGCAGTTCTTC.

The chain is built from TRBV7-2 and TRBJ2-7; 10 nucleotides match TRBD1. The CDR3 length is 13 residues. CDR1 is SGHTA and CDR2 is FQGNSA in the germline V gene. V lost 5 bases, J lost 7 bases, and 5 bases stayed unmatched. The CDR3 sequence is CASSPGQGREQYF. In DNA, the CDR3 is TGTGCCAGCAGCCCGGGACAGGGGAGAGAGCAGTACTTC.

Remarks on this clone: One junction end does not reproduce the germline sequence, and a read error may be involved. CDR3 sequence reads: CAWINGWNAEAFF. CDR3 in DNA: TGTGCCTGGATTAACGGGTGGAACGCTGAAGCTTTCTTT. The J gene is TRBJ1-1, the V gene TRBV30; D remains ambiguous. CDR1 is GTSNPN and CDR2 is SVGIG in the germline V gene (reference sequence). The CDR3 is made up of 13 amino acids.

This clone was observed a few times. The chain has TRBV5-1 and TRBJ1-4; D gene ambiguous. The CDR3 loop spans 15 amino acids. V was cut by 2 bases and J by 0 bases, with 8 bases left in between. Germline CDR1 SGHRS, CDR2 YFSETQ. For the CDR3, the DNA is TGCGCCAGCAGCTTCACAGCCACAACTAATGAAAAACTGTTTTTT. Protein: CASSFTATTNEKLFF.

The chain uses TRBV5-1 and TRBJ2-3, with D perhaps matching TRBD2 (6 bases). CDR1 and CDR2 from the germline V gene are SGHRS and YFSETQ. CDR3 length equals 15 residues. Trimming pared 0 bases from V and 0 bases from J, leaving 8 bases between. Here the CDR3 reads CASSLGGVSTDTQYF. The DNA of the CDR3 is TGCGCCAGCAGCTTGGGCGGGGTTAGCACAGATACGCAGTATTTT.